The 26 T cell receptor beta chains below come from one sample, sequenced in a study of blood T cell repertoires in COVID-19. TCRdb's table, derived via immunoSEQ multiplex PCR, lists solely in-frame clones and lacks some. The table has some 110,000 clones, about 85% seen once. The sequenced sample was peripheral blood. All receptors derive from a woman over 75 with COVID-19, enrolled during active disease.

This clone was recorded once. Within the sample, other DNA sequences also encode this same CDR3. V usage is TRBV6-2 or TRBV6-3 and J usage is TRBJ2-2; tentative D call: TRBD2 (5 bases). Trimming took 5 bases from V and 4 from J, leaving 8 bases between them. The CDR3 loop spans 13 amino acids. Germline V gene sequence: CDR1 MNHEY, CDR2 SVGEGT. CDR3 bases: TGTGCCAGCAGTCCCCGGGGCACCGGGGAGCTGTTTTTT. As protein: CASSPRGTGELFF.

The chain's CDR3 is CASSLFSSGGYANTGELFF. DNA of the CDR3: TGTGCCAGCAGCTTATTTTCTAGCGGGGGATACGCGAACACCGGGGAGCTGTTTTTT. The chain recombines TRBV7-2 with TRBJ2-2; TRBD2 matches at 10 bases. After removal of 2 bases from V and 0 bases from J, the junction contained 9 bases not matched to a gene. In germline, CDR1 is SGHTA, CDR2 FQGNSA. The CDR3 consists of 19 residues.

The chain uses TRBV28 and TRBJ1-1; TRBD1 matches 11 bases. Per germline, CDR1 MDHEN and CDR2 SYDVKM. Trimming at V came to 4 bases and at J to 1 base, leaving 5 bases not matched to a gene. The CDR3 length is 16 residues. CDR3 residues: CASSSGQGVGNTEAFF. CDR3 bases: TGTGCCAGCAGTTCGGGACAGGGGGTAGGGAACACTGAAGCTTTCTTT.

This clone was counted once. The V gene is TRBV28, the J gene TRBJ2-4; D ambiguous. CDR3 length: 16 residues. Germline-derived CDR1 and CDR2 are MDHEN and SYDVKM. V shed 5 bases and J shed 1 base, with 15 bases lying between them. DNA of the CDR3: TGTGCCAGCAGTCTTACTACTCCCGGTGCCAAAAACATTCAGTACTTC. Protein sequence: CASSLTTPGAKNIQYF.

V gene TRBV7-2 combines with J gene TRBJ2-7; D is ambiguous. V lost 5 bases to trimming and J lost 3 bases, with 11 bases between them. The CDR3 runs 13 residues. Germline V gene sequence: CDR1 SGHTA, CDR2 FQGNSA. The CDR3 here is CASSTRTGYEQYF. The DNA of the CDR3 is TGTGCCAGCAGCACCCGTACGGGCTACGAGCAGTACTTC.

This rearrangement joins TRBV28 to TRBJ1-2, with TRBD1 matching 8 bases. With V trimmed by 8 bases and J by 1 base, 3 bases remained unmatched. Germline CDR1 MDHEN, CDR2 SYDVKM. The CDR3 sequence is 13 residues long. DNA for the CDR3: TGTGCCAGCGGACAGGGAGTTAACTATGGCTACACCTTC. This translates into CASGQGVNYGYTF.

The chain recombines TRBV19 with TRBJ2-6, with a tentative D call TRBD2 (5 bases). V lost 0 bases and J lost 0, with 9 bases in between. This CDR3 comprises 17 residues. The germline V gene encodes CDR1 LNHDA and CDR2 SQIVND (reference sequence). The CDR3 here is CASSIDMRASGANVLTF. CDR3 bases: TGTGCCAGTAGTATAGATATGAGGGCCTCTGGGGCCAACGTCCTGACTTTC.

The chain uses TRBV18 and TRBJ2-4; D is unresolved. This CDR3 region has 17 residues. Per germline, CDR1 KGHSH and CDR2 LQKENI. V lost 1 base, J lost 0 bases, and 13 bases lay in between. The DNA of the CDR3 is TGTGCCAGCTCACCACAAAACAGAATATTAGCCAAAAACATTCAGTACTTC. Its translation is CASSPQNRILAKNIQYF.

The chain joins TRBV13 to TRBJ1-4, with 9 bases aligning to TRBD1. The CDR3 runs 15 residues. Germline-derived CDR1 and CDR2 are PRHDT and FYEKMQ (reference sequence). V was pared by 5 bases and J by 8 bases, with 9 bases of the junction left unmatched. For the CDR3, the DNA is TGTGCCAGCAGCCTCGGACAGGGGAATTCGGAAAAACTGTTTTTT. Amino acids: CASSLGQGNSEKLFF.

V usage is TRBV15 and J usage is TRBJ1-3; D is unclear. Trimming cost V 0 bases and J 4 bases, with 10 bases left between them. CDR1 is LNHNV and CDR2 is YYDKDF in the germline V gene (reference sequence). The CDR3 has 15 residues. Here the CDR3 reads CATSREIREGNTIYF. CDR3 sequence (DNA): TGTGCCACCAGCAGAGAGATCCGGGAAGGAAACACCATATATTTT.

V and J are TRBV6-5 and TRBJ2-6; D might be TRBD1 (6 bases). There are 15 residues in the CDR3. CDR1 is MNHEY, CDR2 SVGAGI, per germline. V lost 5 bases, J lost 1 base, and 9 bases lay in between. CDR3 DNA sequence: TGTGCCAGCAGTCCCCAGGGGTCTGGGGCCAACGTCCTGACTTTC. Encoded protein: CASSPQGSGANVLTF.

This chain links TRBV3-1 (or the pseudogene TRBV3-2) with TRBJ2-1; 9 bases line up with TRBD2. This CDR3 region has 13 residues. Germline V gene sequence: CDR1 LGHDT, CDR2 YNNKEL (reference sequence). The junction had 3 bases not matched to a gene; V was cut back by 4 bases and J by 8 bases. CDR3 nucleotides: TGTGCCAGCAGCCTTAGCGGGAGATATGAGCAGTTCTTC. It specifies CASSLSGRYEQFF.

The J gene is TRBJ2-7, the V gene TRBV5-1; tentatively, D is TRBD1 (6 bases). The V and J ends lost 7 bases and 3 bases respectively, with 17 bases between them. The V gene's germline CDR1 is SGHRS and CDR2 YFSETQ. The length of the CDR3 is 14 residues. This chain's CDR3 is CASALDRLDYEQYF. The DNA of the CDR3 is TGCGCCAGCGCATTAGACAGGTTGGACTACGAGCAGTACTTC.

This chain uses TRBV3-1 (or the pseudogene TRBV3-2) with TRBJ2-1; 14 bases match TRBD2. Germline V lookup: CDR1 LGHDT, CDR2 YNNKEL (reference sequence). V shed 1 base, J shed 9 bases, and the junction held 14 bases outside the gene matches. This CDR3 is 19 amino acids long. CDR3 sequence (DNA): TGTGCCAGCAGCCAAGCCCTTTCCGGGACTAGCGGGAGTCGGGCTGAGCAGTTCTTC. Its protein is CASSQALSGTSGSRAEQFF.

The chain joins TRBV5-1 to TRBJ2-1; TRBD1 matches 8 bases. CDR3 length equals 15 residues. CDR1 is SGHRS and CDR2 is YFSETQ in the germline V gene. Trimming took 0 bases from V and 7 from J; bases not matched to a gene: 6. The CDR3 nucleotides are TGCGCCAGCAGCTTGGGAGGACAGGGACGGAATGAGCAGTTCTTC. Amino acids: CASSLGGQGRNEQFF.

The V call is TRBV5-1, the J call TRBJ1-1; D is ambiguous. Germline V gene sequence: CDR1 SGHRS, CDR2 YFSETQ. The CDR3 extends over 15 amino acids. The V and J ends lost 0 bases and 1 base respectively, with 10 bases between them. CDR3 nucleotides: TGCGCCAGCAGCTTGGCGGGGTTTGGGAACACTGAAGCTTTCTTT. Encoded protein: CASSLAGFGNTEAFF.

This clone has just a few counts. The chain joins TRBV2 to TRBJ1-1; TRBD1 matches 7 bases. There are 13 residues in the CDR3. After removal of 6 bases from V and 0 bases from J, the junction contained 1 base not matched to a gene. Per germline, CDR1 SNHLY and CDR2 FYNNEI. The chain's CDR3 is CASRGQMNTEAFF. The CDR3 DNA sequence: TGTGCCAGCAGGGGACAGATGAACACTGAAGCTTTCTTT.

This chain joins TRBV7-8 and TRBJ2-3, with D perhaps TRBD1 (6 bases). Germline CDR1 and CDR2: SGHVS and FQNEAQ. The CDR3 extends over 16 amino acids. Between the trimmed V and J ends, which lost 2 bases and 2 bases, there was a span of 14 bases. The CDR3 DNA follows: TGTGCCAGCAGCTTACGAGAGGCAGGGGTCACAGATACGCAGTATTTT. This gives the protein CASSLREAGVTDTQYF.

The chain carries TRBV23-1 and TRBJ1-5; TRBD1 agrees at 7 bases. TRBV23-1 is filed as an ORF, its function uncertain. The ends lost 4 bases at V and 5 bases at J; junction bases unmatched: 14. The CDR3 covers 17 residues. The CDR3 loop reads CASSPLTGARPYQPQHF. CDR3 bases: TGCGCCAGCAGTCCCCTCACAGGGGCCCGGCCCTATCAGCCCCAGCATTTT.

This chain joins TRBV5-6 and TRBJ2-1, with D possibly matching TRBD2 (6 bases). With 0 bases removed from V and 0 bases from J, the gap between germline ends came to 13 bases. Germline CDR1 reads SGHDT; CDR2 reads YYEEEE. This CDR3 region has 17 residues. The CDR3 region is CASSLVAALHSYNEQFF. CDR3 DNA: TGTGCCAGCAGCTTGGTAGCGGCTCTACACTCCTACAATGAGCAGTTCTTC.

The chain couples TRBV7-9 to TRBJ2-3; 10 nucleotides agree with TRBD2. The CDR3 is 14 residues long. V dropped 7 bases and J dropped 4; count of bases not matched to a gene: 5. Germline V lookup: CDR1 SEHNR, CDR2 FQNEAQ (reference sequence). The CDR3 spells CASTRGLAADTQYF. CDR3 sequence (DNA): TGTGCCAGCACGAGAGGACTAGCGGCAGATACGCAGTATTTT.

The genes are TRBV6-2 or TRBV6-3 and TRBJ2-1; maybe TRBD2 (6 bases). Germline CDR1 is MNHEY and CDR2 is SVGEGT. V was shortened by 6 bases and J by 9 bases, with 18 bases between the two germline ends. This CDR3 comprises 14 residues. The CDR3 reads CASSSGGGSGEQFF. As DNA, the CDR3 is TGTGCCAGCAGCTCCGGGGGTGGGAGCGGTGAGCAGTTCTTC.

The CDR3 loop is CASRRDSAPGNTIYF. In DNA form, the CDR3 reads TGTGCCAGCAGGAGGGACAGTGCTCCTGGAAACACCATATATTTT. The chain is built from TRBV7-2 and TRBJ1-3; 7 bases match TRBD1. CDR1 is SGHTA, CDR2 FQGNSA, per germline. Trimming at V came to 6 bases and at J to 2 bases, leaving 7 bases not matched to a gene. The CDR3 spans 15 residues.

This clone was counted once. This chain joins TRBV28 and TRBJ2-7, with a weak D call TRBD2 (7 bases). Trimming stripped 6 bases from V and 3 bases from J, with 15 bases between. This CDR3 is built from 14 residues. CDR1 is MDHEN, CDR2 SYDVKM, per germline. The DNA for the CDR3 is TGTGCCAGCAGACCTGGGGGGGGCAGCTACGAGCAGTACTTC. This gives the protein CASRPGGGSYEQYF.

The chain recombines TRBV19 with TRBJ2-5; D unclear. The germline CDR1 and CDR2 sequences are LNHDA and SQIVND (reference sequence). The CDR3 length is 13 residues. The germline V and J ends were trimmed by 2 bases and 4 bases, with 8 bases remaining between them. The CDR3 region is CASSITFGETQYF. CDR3 coding DNA: TGTGCCAGTAGTATAACCTTCGGAGAGACCCAGTACTTC.

The chain is built from TRBV18 and TRBJ2-1; TRBD2 matches 13 bases. The CDR3 has 17 residues. The germline gives CDR1 KGHSH, CDR2 LQKENI. J was trimmed by 3 bases and V by 2 bases; bases with no gene match: 4. The CDR3 is CASSPGLAGVGYNEQFF. CDR3 bases: TGTGCCAGCTCACCAGGACTAGCGGGAGTTGGCTACAATGAGCAGTTCTTC.